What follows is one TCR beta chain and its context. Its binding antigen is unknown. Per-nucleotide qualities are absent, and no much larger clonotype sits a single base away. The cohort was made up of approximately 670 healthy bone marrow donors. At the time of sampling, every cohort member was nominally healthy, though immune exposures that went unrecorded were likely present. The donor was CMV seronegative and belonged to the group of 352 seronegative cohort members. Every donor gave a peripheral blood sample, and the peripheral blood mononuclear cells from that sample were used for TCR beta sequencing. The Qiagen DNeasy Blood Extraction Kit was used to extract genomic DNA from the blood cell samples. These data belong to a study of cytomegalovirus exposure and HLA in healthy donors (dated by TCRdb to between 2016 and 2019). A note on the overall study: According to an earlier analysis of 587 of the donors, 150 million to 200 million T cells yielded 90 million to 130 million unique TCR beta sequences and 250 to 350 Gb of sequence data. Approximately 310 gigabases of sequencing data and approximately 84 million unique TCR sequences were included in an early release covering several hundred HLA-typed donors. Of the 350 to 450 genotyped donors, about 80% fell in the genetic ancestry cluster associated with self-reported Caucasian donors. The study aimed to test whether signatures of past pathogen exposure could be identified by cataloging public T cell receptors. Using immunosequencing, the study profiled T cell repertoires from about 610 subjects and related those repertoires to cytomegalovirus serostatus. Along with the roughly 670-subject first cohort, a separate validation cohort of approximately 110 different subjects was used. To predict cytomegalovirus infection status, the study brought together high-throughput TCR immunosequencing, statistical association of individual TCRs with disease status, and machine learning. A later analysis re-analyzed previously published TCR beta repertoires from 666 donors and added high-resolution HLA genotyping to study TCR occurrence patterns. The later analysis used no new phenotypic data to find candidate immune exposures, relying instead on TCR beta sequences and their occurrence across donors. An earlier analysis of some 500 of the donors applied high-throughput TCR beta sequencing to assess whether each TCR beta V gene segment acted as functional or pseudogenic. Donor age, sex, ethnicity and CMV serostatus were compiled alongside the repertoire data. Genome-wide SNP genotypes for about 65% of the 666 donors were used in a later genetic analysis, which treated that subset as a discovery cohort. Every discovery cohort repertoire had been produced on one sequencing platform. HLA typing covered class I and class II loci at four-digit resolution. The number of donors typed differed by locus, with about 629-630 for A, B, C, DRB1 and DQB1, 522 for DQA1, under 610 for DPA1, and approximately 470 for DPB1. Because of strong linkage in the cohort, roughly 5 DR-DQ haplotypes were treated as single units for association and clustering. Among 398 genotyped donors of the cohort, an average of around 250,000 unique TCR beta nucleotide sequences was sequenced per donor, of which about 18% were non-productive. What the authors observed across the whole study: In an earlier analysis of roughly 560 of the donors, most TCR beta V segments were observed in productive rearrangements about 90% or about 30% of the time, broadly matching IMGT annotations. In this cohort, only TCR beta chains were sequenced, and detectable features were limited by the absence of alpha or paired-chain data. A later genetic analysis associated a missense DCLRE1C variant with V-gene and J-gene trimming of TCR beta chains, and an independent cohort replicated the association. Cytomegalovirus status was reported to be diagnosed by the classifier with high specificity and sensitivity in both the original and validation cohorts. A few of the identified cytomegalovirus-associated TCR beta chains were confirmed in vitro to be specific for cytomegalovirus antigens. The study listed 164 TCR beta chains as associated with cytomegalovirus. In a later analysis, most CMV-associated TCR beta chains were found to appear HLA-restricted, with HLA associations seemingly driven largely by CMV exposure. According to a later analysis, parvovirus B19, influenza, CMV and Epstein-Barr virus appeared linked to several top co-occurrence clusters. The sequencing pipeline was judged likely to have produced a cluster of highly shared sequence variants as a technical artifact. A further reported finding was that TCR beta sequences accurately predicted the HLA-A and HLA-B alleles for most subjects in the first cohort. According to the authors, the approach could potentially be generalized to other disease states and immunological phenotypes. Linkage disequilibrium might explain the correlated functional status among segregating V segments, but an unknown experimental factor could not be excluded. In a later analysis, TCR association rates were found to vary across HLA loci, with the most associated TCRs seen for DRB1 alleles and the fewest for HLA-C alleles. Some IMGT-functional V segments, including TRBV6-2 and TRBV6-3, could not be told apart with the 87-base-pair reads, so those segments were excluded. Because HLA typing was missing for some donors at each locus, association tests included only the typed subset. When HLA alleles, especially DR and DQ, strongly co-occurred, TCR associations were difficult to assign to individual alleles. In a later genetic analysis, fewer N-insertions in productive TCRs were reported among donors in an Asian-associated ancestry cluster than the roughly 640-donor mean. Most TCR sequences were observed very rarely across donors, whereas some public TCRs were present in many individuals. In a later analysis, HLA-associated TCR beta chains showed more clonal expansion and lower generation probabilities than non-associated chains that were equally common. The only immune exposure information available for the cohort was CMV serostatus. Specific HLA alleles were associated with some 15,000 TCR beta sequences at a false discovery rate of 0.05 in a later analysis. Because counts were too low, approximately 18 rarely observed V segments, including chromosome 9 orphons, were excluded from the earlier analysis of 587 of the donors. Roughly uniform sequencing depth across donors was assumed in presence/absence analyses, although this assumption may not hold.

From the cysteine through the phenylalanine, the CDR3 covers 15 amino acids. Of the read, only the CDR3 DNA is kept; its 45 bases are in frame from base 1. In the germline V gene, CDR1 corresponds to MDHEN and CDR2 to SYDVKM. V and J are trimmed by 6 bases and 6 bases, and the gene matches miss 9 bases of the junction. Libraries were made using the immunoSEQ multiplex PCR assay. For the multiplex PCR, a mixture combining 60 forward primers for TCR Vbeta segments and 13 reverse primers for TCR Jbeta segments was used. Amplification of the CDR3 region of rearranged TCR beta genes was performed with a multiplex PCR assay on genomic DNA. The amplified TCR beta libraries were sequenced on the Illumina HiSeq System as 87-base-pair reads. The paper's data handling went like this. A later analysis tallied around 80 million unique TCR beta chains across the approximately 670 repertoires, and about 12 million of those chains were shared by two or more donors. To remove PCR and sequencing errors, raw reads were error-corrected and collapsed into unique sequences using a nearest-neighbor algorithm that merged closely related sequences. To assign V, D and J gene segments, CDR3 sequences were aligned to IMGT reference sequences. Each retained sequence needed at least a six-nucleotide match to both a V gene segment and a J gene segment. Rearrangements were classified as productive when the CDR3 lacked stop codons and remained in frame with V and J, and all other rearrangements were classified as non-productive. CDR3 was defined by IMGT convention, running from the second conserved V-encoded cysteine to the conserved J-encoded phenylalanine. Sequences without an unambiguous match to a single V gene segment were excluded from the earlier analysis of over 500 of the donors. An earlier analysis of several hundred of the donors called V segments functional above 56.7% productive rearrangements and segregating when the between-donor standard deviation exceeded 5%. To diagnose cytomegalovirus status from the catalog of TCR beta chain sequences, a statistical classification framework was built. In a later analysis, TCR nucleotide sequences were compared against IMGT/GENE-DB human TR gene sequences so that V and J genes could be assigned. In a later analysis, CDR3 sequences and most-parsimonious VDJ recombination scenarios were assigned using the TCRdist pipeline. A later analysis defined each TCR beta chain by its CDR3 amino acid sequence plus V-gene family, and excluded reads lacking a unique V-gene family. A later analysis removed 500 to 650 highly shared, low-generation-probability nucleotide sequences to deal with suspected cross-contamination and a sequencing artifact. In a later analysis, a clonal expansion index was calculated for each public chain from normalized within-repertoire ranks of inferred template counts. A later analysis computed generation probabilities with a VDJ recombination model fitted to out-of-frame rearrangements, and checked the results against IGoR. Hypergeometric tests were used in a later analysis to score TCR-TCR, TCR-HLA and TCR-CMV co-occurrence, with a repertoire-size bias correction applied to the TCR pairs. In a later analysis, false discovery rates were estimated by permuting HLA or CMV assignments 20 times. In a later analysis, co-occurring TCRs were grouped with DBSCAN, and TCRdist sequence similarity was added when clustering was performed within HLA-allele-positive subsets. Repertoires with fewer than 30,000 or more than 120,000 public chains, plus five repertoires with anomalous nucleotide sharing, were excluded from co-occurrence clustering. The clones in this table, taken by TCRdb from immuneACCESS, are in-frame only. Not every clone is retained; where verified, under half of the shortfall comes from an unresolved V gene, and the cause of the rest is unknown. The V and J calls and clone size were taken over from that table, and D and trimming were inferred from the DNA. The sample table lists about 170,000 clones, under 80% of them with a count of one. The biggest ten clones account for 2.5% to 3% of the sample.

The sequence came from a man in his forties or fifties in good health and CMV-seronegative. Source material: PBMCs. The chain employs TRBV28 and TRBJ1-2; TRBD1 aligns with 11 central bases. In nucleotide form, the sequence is TGTGCCAGCAGGGAGATGGGACAGGGGGGAAATGGCTACACCTTC. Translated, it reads CASREMGQGGNGYTF.